This entry is about one TCR beta chain. Its target is unknown. Here immunoSEQ multiplex PCR was the method, and the copy in TCRdb shows in-frame clones only, minus some. The repertoire has over 200,000 clones, approximately 87% of them found once; the top ten carry roughly 5.5%. The donors were part of the validation cohort of around 110 subjects. That cohort was separate from the first cohort, which comprised 550 to 750 subjects. This sample is drawn from a study of cytomegalovirus exposure and HLA in healthy donors. Whole-study findings and limits: Most sequenced TCRs were rare (though some public TCRs occurred in many donors).

Sequencing input: PBMCs. This sequence originates from a woman under 30 in good health and CMV-seronegative.

CDR3 loop: CASSQDYVGQGSEKLFF. The CDR3 DNA reads TGTGCCAGCAGCCAAGATTACGTGGGACAGGGTTCGGAAAAACTGTTTTTT. The rearrangement joins TRBV4-2 to TRBJ1-4, with 9 bases aligning to TRBD1. The CDR3 contains 17 residues. In germline, CDR1 is LGHNA, CDR2 YNFKEQ. With 0 bases clipped from V and 8 bases from J, the junction kept 10 bases outside the gene matches.